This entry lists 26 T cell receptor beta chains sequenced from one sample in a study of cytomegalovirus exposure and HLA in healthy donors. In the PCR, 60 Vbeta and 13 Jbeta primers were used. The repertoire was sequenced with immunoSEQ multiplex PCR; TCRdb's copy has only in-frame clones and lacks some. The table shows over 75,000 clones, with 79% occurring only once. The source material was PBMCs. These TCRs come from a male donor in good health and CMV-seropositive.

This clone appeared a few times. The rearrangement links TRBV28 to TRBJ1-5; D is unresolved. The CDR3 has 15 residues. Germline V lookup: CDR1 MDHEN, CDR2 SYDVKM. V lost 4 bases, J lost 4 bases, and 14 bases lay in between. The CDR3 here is CASSSALGSNQPQHF. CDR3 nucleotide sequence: TGTGCCAGCAGTTCCGCCCTGGGGAGTAATCAGCCCCAGCATTTT.

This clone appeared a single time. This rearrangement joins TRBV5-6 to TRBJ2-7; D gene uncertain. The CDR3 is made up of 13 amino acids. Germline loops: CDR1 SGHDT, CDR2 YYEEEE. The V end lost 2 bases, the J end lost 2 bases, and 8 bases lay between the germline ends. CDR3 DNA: TGTGCCAGCAGCTTTATACTGACCTACGAGCAGTACTTC. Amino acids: CASSFILTYEQYF.

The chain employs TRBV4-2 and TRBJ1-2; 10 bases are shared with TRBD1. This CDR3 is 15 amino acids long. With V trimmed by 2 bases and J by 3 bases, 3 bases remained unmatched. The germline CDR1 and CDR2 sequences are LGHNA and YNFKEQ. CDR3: CASSQPGQGDYGYTF. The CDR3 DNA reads TGTGCCAGCAGCCAACCCGGACAGGGGGACTATGGCTACACCTTC.

The CDR3 sequence: CASSPRGGRVEETQYF. The CDR3 DNA reads TGTGCCAGCAGCCCCCGGGGGGGCAGGGTGGAGGAGACCCAGTACTTC. The chain employs TRBV7-8 and TRBJ2-5; 8 bases line up with TRBD2. CDR3 length: 16 residues. V was pared by 5 bases and J by 5 bases, with 13 bases of the junction left unmatched. CDR1 is SGHVS and CDR2 is FQNEAQ in the germline V gene.

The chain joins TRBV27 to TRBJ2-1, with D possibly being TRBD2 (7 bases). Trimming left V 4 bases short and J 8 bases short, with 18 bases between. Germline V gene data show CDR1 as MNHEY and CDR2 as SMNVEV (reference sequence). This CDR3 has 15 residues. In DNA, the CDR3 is TGTGCCAGCAGTTCCCTAGGGGGGGGGCGGGATGAGCAGTTCTTC. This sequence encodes CASSSLGGGRDEQFF.

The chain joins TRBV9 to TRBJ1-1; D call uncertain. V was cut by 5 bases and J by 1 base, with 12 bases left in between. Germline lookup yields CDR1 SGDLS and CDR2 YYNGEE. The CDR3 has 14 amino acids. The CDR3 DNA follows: TGTGCCAGCAGAGACCTCGACACGAACACTGAAGCTTTCTTT. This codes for CASRDLDTNTEAFF.

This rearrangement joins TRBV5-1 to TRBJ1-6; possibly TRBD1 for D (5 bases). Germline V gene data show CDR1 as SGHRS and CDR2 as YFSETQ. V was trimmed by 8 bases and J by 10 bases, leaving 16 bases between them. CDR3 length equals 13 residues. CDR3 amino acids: CASASQGYSPLHF. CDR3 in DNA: TGCGCCAGTGCCTCCCAGGGCTACTCACCCCTCCACTTT.

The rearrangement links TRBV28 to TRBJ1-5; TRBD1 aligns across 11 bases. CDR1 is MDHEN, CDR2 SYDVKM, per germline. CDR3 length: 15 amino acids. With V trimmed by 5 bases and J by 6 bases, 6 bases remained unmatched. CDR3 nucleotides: TGTGCCAGCAGTGGACAGGGGGCCTACGGTCAGCCCCAGCATTTT. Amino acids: CASSGQGAYGQPQHF.

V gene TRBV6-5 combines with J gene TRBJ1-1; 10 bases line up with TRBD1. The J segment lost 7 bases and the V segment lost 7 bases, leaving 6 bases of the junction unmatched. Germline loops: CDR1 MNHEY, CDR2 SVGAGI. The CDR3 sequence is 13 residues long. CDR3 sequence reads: CASKGQGNGEAFF. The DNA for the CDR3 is TGTGCCAGCAAGGGACAGGGGAACGGTGAAGCTTTCTTT.

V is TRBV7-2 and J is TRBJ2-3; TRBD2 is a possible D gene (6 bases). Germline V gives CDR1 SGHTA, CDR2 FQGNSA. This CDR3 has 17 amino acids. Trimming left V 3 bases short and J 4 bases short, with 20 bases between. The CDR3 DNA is TGTGCCAGCAGCTTGGCGCGGGGCCTAATCGGGCCAGATACGCAGTATTTT. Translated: CASSLARGLIGPDTQYF.

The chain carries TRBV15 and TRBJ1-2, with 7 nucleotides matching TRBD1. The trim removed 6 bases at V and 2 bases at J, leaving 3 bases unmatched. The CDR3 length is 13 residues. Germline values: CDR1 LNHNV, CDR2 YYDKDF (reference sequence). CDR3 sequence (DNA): TGTGCCACCAGGCCACAGGGGAACTATGGCTACACCTTC. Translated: CATRPQGNYGYTF.

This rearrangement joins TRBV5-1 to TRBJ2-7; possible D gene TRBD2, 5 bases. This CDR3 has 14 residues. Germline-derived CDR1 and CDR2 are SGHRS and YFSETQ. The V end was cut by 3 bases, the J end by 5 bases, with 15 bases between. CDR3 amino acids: CASSSRGNNDEQYF. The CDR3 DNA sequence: TGCGCCAGCAGCTCTAGAGGGAACAACGACGAGCAGTACTTC. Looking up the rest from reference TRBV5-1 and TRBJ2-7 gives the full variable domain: KAGVTQTPRYLIKTRGQQVTLSCSPISGHRSVSWYQQTPGQGLQFLFEYFSETQRNKGNFPGRFSGRQFSNSRSEMNVSTLELGDSALYLCASSSRGNNDEQYFGPGTRLTVT.

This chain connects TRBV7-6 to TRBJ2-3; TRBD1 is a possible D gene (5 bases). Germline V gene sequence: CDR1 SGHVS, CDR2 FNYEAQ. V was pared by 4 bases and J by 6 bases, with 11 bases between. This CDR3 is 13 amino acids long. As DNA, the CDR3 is TGTGCCAGCAGCTCGACCAGGGCTGATACGCAGTATTTT. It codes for CASSSTRADTQYF.

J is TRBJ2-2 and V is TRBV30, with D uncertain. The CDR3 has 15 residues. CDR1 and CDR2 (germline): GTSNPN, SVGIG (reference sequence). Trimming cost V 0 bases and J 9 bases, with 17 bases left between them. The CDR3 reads CAWSVRGSVMRELFF. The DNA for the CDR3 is TGTGCCTGGAGTGTACGTGGCAGCGTAATGAGGGAGCTGTTTTTT.

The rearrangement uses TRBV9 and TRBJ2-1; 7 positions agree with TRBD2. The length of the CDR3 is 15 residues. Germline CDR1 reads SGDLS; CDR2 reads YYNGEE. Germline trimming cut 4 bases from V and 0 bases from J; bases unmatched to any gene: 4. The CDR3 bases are TGTGCCAGCAGCTCGCGGGGGAGCTCCTACAATGAGCAGTTCTTC. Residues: CASSSRGSSYNEQFF.

The CDR3 spells CATSRNFRGEQFF. The CDR3 DNA follows: TGTGCCACCAGCAGAAACTTCAGGGGGGAGCAGTTCTTC. V usage is TRBV15 and J usage is TRBJ2-1; TRBD1 agrees at 7 bases. Germline loops: CDR1 LNHNV, CDR2 YYDKDF (reference sequence). The CDR3 runs 13 residues. The V and J ends lost 2 bases and 10 bases, in that order; junction bases with no gene match: 5.

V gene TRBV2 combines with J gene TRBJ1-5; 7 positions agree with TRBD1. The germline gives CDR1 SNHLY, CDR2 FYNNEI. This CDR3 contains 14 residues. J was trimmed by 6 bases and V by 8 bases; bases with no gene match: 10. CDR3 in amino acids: CASGNDRVGQPQHF. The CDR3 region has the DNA TGTGCCAGCGGAAACGACAGGGTCGGTCAGCCCCAGCATTTT.

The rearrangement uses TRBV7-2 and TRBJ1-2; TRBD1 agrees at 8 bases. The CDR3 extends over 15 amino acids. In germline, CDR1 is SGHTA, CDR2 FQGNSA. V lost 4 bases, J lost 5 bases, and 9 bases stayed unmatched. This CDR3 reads CASSSGQGGAYGYTF. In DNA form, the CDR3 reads TGTGCCAGCAGCTCAGGACAGGGCGGCGCTTATGGCTACACCTTC.

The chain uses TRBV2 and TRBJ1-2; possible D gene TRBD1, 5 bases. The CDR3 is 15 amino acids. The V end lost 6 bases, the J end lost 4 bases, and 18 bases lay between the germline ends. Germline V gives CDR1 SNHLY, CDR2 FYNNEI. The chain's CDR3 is CASSETRPGSYGYTF. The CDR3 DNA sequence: TGTGCCAGCAGCGAAACCCGGCCAGGGTCCTATGGCTACACCTTC.

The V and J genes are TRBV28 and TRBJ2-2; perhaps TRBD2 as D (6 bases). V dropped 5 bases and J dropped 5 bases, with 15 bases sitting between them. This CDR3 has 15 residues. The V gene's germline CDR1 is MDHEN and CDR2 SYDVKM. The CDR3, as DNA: TGTGCCAGCAGTACCCGGGCCGCGGGGACCGGGGAGCTGTTTTTT. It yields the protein CASSTRAAGTGELFF.

CDR3 in amino acids: CASSIKGQGYYGYTF. CDR3 nucleotide sequence: TGTGCCAGTAGTATTAAGGGACAGGGGTACTATGGCTACACCTTC. The chain is built from TRBV19 and TRBJ1-2; 10 positions match TRBD1. J gave up 3 bases and V 3 bases, and 4 bases lay outside the gene matches. Germline CDR1 is LNHDA and CDR2 is SQIVND (reference sequence). The CDR3 is made up of 15 amino acids.

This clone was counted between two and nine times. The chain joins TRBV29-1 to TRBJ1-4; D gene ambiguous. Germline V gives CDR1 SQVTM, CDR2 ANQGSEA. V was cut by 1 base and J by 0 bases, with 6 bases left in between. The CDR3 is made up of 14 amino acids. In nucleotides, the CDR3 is TGCAGCGTTGAAGGGCGGGCAACTAATGAAAAACTGTTTTTT. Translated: CSVEGRATNEKLFF.

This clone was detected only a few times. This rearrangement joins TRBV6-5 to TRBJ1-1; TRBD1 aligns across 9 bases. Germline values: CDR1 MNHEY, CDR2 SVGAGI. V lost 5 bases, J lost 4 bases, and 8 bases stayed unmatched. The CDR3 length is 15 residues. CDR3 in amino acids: CASSSGQGYGTEAFF. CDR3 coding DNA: TGTGCCAGCAGTAGTGGACAGGGGTACGGCACTGAAGCTTTCTTT.

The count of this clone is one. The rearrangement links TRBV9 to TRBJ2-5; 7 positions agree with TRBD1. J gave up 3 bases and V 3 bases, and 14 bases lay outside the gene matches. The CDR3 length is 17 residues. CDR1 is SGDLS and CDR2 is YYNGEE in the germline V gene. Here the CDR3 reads CASSGPTGATSKETQYF. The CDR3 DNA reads TGTGCCAGCAGCGGGCCTACAGGGGCCACAAGTAAAGAGACCCAGTACTTC.

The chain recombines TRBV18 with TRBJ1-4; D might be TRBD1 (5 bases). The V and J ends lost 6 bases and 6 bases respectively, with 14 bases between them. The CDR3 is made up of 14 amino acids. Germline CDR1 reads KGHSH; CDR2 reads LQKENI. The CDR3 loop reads CASSPGTLDEKLFF. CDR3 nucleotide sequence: TGTGCCAGCTCTCCCGGGACTTTGGATGAAAAACTGTTTTTT.

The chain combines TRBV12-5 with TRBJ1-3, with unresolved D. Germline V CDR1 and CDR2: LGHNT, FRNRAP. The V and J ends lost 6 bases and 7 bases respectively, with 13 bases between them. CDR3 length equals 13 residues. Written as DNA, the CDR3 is TGTGCTAGTGGGTTGCTCCTTGGCAACACCATATATTTT. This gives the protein CASGLLLGNTIYF.